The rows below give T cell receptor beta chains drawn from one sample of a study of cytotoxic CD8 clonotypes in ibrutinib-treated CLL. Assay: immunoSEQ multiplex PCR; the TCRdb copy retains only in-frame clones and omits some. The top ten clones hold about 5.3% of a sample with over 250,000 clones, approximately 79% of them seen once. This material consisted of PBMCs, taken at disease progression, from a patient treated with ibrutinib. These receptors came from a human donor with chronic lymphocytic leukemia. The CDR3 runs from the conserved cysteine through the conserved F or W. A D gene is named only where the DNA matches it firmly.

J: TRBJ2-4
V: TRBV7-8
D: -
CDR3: CASSPQRTIAKNIQYF
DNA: TGTGCCAGCAGTCCTCAGCGGACCATAGCCAAAAACATTCAGTACTTC

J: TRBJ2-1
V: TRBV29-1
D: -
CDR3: CSVVSQGLYNEQFF
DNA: TGCAGCGTTGTTTCACAGGGATTATACAATGAGCAGTTCTTC

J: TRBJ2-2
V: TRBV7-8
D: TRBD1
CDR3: CASSSRTGVTGELFF
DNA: TGTGCCAGCAGCTCTCGCACAGGGGTCACCGGGGAGCTGTTTTTT

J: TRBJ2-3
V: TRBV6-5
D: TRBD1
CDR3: CASSTIQGDTQYF
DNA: TGTGCCAGCAGTACCATACAGGGGGATACGCAGTATTTT

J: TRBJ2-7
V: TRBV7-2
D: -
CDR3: CASSVARDSYEQYF
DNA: TGTGCCAGCAGCGTAGCTAGAGACTCCTACGAGCAGTACTTC

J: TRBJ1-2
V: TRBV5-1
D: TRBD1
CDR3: CASSATGDIGGYTF
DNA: TGCGCCAGCAGCGCTACAGGGGACATTGGTGGCTACACCTTC

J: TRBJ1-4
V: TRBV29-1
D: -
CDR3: CSVEEEGSFIGEKLFF
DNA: TGCAGCGTTGAAGAAGAGGGCAGTTTCATCGGTGAAAAACTGTTTTTT

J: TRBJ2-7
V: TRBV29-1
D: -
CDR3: CSVATGNMYEQYF
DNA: TGCAGCGTTGCCACAGGGAATATGTACGAGCAGTACTTC

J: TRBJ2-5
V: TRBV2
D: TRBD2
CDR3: CASSEDASGEGETQYF
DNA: TGTGCCAGCAGTGAAGATGCTAGCGGGGAGGGAGAGACCCAGTACTTC

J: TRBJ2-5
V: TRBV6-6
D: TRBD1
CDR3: CASTYRGRMETQYF
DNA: TGTGCCAGCACATACAGGGGGAGGATGGAGACCCAGTACTTC

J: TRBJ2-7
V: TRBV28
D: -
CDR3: CASRRDYPDFYEQYF
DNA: TGTGCCAGCAGACGCGACTACCCCGATTTCTACGAGCAGTACTTC